The clone carrying this T cell receptor (beta chain) has only one observation. Its cognate antigen is unknown. TCRdb keeps only in-frame clones here, not all; method: immunoSEQ multiplex PCR. The sample has around 82,000 clones, 85% to 90% seen once. The sample belongs to a study of OX40 agonist ivuxolimab in advanced cancers. Broader study findings: Partial responders at 0.1-3.0 mg/kg showed near-lowest clonal expansion.

From germline, CDR1 is LNHDA and CDR2 SQIVND (reference sequence). The CDR3 loop spans 14 amino acids. Trimming removed 3 bases at V and 8 bases at J, with 16 bases between. This TCR derives from an adult with an advanced solid tumor such as melanoma, head and neck, liver or kidney cancer. The rearrangement joins TRBV19 to TRBJ1-1; perhaps TRBD1 as D (5 bases). The starting material was CD4+ or CD8+ T cells sorted from blood, obtained in a trial of the OX40 agonist ivuxolimab. The CDR3 DNA reads as TGTGCCAGTAGTATTTCAGCCAGGGCGCCGGAAGCTTTCTTT. Protein: CASSISARAPEAFF.